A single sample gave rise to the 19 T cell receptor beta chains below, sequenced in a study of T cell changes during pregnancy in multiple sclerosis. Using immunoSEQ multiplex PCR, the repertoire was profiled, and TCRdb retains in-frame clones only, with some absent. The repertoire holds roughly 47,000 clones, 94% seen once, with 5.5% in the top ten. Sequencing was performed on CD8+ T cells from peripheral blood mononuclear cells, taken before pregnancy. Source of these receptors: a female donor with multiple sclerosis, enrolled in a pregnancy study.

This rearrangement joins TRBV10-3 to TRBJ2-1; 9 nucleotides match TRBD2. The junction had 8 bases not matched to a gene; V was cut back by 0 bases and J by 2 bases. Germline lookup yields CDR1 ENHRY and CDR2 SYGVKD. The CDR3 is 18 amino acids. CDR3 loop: CAISESPTSGRAYNEQFF. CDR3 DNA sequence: TGTGCCATCAGTGAGTCTCCCACTAGCGGGCGTGCCTACAATGAGCAGTTCTTC.

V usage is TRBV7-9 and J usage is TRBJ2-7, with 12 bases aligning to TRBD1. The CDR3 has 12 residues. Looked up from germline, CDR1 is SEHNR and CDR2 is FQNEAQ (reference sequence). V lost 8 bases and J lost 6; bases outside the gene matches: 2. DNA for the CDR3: TGTGCCAGCGGGACAGGGGGCGGCGAGCAGTACTTC. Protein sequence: CASGTGGGEQYF.

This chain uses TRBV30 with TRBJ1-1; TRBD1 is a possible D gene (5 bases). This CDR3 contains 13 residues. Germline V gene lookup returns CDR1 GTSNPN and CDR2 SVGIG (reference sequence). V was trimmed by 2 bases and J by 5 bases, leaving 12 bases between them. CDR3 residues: CAWSSTGGTEAFF. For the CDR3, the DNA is TGTGCCTGGAGTTCCACCGGGGGTACTGAAGCTTTCTTT.

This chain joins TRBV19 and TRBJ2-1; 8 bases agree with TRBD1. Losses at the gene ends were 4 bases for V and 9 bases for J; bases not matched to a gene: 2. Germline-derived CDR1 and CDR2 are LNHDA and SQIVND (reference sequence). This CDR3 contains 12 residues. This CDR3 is CASSTQGAEQFF. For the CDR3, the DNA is TGTGCCAGTAGTACCCAGGGGGCTGAGCAGTTCTTC.

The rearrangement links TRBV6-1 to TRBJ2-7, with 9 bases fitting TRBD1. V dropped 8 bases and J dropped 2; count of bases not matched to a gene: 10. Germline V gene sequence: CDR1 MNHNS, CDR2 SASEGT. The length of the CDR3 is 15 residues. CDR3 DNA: TGTGCCAGCTGCACATCACAGGGGGCCACCTACGAGCAGTACTTC. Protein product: CASCTSQGATYEQYF.

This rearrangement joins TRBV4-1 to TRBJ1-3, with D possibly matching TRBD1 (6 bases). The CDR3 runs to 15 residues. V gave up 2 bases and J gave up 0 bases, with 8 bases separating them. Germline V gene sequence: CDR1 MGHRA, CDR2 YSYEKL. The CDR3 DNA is TGCGCCAGCAGCCAAACGACAGGCTCTGGAAACACCATATATTTT. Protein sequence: CASSQTTGSGNTIYF.

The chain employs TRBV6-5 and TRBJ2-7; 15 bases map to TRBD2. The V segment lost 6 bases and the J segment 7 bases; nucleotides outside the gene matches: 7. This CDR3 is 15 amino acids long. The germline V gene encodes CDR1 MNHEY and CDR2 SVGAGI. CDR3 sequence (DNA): TGTGCCAGCAGGCCGGGACTAGCGGGAGGCTGGGAGCAGTACTTC. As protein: CASRPGLAGGWEQYF.

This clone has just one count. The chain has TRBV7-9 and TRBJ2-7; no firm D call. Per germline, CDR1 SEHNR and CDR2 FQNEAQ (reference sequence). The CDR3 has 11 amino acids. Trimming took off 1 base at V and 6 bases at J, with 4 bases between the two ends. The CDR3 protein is CASSLVSEQYF. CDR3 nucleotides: TGTGCCAGCAGCTTAGTATCCGAGCAGTACTTC.

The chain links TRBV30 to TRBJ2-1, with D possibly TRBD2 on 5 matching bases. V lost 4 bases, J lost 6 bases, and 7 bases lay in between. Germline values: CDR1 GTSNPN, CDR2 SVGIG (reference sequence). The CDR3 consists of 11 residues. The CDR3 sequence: CAWKDSNEQFF. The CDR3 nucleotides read TGTGCCTGGAAGGACTCCAATGAGCAGTTCTTC.

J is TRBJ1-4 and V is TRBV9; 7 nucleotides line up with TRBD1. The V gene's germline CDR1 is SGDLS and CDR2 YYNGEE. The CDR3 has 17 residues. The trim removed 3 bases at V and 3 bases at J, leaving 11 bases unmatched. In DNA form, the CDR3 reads TGTGCCAGCAGCGAGCAGGGGGGCCCCGGGGCTAATGAAAAACTGTTTTTT. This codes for CASSEQGGPGANEKLFF.

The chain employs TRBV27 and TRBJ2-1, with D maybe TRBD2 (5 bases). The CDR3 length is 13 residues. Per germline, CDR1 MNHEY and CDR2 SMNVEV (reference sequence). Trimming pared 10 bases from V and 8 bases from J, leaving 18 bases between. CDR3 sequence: CAIAGSFSDEQFF. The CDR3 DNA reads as TGTGCCATCGCGGGTTCCTTTTCCGATGAGCAGTTCTTC.

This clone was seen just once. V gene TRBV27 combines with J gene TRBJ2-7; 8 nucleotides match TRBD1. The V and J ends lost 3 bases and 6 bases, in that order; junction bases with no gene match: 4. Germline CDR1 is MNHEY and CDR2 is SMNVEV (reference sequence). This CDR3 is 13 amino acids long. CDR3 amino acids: CASSLGQAAEQYF. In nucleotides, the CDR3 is TGTGCCAGCAGTTTGGGACAGGCAGCCGAGCAGTACTTC.

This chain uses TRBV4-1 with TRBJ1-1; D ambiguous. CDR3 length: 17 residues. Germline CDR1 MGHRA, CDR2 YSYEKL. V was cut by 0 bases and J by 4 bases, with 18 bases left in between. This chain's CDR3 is CASSQEGGAGAGTEAFF. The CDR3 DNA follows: TGCGCCAGCAGCCAAGAAGGTGGTGCGGGCGCGGGCACTGAAGCTTTCTTT.

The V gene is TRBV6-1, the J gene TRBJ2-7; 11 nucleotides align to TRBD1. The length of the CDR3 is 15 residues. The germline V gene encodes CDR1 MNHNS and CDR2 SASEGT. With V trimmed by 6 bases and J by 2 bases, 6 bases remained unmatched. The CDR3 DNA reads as TGTGCCAGCAGGGCCGAGGACAGGGGGCCCTACGAGCAGTACTTC. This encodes CASRAEDRGPYEQYF.

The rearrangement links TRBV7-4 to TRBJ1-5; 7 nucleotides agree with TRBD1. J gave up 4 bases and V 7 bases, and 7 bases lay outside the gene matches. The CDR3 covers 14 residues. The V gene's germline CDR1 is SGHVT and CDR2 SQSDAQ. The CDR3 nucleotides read TGTGCCAGCACCACCGGGACAGCAAATCAGCCCCAGCATTTT. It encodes CASTTGTANQPQHF.

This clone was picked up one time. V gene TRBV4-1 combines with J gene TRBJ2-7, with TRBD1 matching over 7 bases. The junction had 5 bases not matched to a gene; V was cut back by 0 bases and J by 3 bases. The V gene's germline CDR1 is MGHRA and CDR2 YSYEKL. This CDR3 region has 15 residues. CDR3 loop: CASSQDRQGDYEQYF. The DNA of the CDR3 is TGCGCCAGCAGCCAAGATAGGCAGGGGGACTACGAGCAGTACTTC.

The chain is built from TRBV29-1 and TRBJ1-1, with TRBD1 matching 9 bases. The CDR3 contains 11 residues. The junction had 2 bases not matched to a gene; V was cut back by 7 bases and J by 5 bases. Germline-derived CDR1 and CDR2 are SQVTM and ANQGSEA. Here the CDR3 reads CSATGGTEAFF. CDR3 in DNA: TGCAGCGCGACAGGGGGGACTGAAGCTTTCTTT.

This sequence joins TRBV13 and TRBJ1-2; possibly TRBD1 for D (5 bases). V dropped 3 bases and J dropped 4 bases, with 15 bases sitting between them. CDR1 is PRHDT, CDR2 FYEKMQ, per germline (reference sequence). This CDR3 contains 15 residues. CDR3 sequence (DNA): TGTGCCAGCAGCTTGGGAGGGGCGCAGTCCTATGGCTACACCTTC. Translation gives CASSLGGAQSYGYTF.

The CDR3 bases are TGTGCCAGCAGCTTAGCCACTGGGGCCAACGTCCTGACTTTC. This codes for CASSLATGANVLTF. The chain joins TRBV7-6 to TRBJ2-6; unclear D gene. CDR3 size: 14 residues. Germline CDR1 SGHVS, CDR2 FNYEAQ. V dropped 0 bases and J dropped 2 bases, with 2 bases sitting between them.